The 17 T cell receptor beta chains reported below all come from one sample, sequenced in a study of liver allograft versus peripheral blood T cells. The wider study: In transplanted livers, T cell receptor repertoires were compared with those found in the recipients' peripheral blood.

One entry per CDR3 protein results from TCRdb running MiXCR on the reads. The data contain around 6,600 distinct CDR3 sequences, 17% of them seen just once; the ten biggest clones take up approximately 2.7%. All receptors come from a human patient who had a liver transplant. The T cells may come from the graft donor.

This clonotype turned up a few times. The J gene is TRBJ2-2, the V gene TRBV7-9; D is undetermined. Looked up from germline, CDR1 is SEHNR and CDR2 is FQNEAQ (reference sequence). The CDR3 contains 16 residues. Trimming took off 5 bases at V and 1 base at J, with 14 bases between the two ends. The CDR3, as DNA: TGTGCCAGCAGCCCGATAGGGTACCAGAACACCGGGGAGCTGTTTTTT. Protein: CASSPIGYQNTGELFF.

By proportion, this clonotype is medium-sized. V is TRBV29-1 and J is TRBJ1-1; no clear D. V was shortened by 5 bases and J by 4 bases, with 14 bases between the two germline ends. The CDR3 loop spans 13 amino acids. From germline, CDR1 is SQVTM and CDR2 ANQGSEA. The chain's CDR3 is CSVLPSGGTEAFF. The CDR3 coding sequence is TGCAGCGTTCTACCTTCGGGTGGCACTGAAGCTTTCTTT.

This clonotype ranks as large. V usage is TRBV27 and J usage is TRBJ2-6; D unresolved. This CDR3 has 15 amino acids. CDR1 and CDR2 from the germline V gene are MNHEY and SMNVEV (reference sequence). V lost 3 bases, J lost 0 bases, and 6 bases lay in between. The CDR3 coding sequence is TGTGCCAGCAGTTTCGGACGCTCTGGGGCCAACGTCCTGACTTTC. Protein product: CASSFGRSGANVLTF. Filled out from reference TRBV27 and TRBJ2-6, the complete variable domain reads EAQVTQNPRYLITVTGKKLTVTCSQNMNHEYMSWYRQDPGLGLRQIYYSMNVEVTDKGDVPEGYKVSRKEKRNFPLILESPSPNQTSLYFCASSFGRSGANVLTFGAGSRLTVL.

This clonotype was counted only a few times. The rearrangement uses TRBV11-2 and TRBJ2-1; TRBD2 agrees at 7 bases. Germline-derived CDR1 and CDR2 are SGHAT and FQNNGV. The CDR3 length is 14 residues. Trimming cost V 3 bases and J 7 bases; bases outside gene matches: 6. The CDR3 DNA sequence: TGTGCCAGCAGCTTCACTAGCGATTATAATGAGCAGTTCTTC. Protein: CASSFTSDYNEQFF. Based on the CDR3 plus reference TRBV11-2 and TRBJ2-1, the full variable domain is EAGVAQSPRYKIIEKRQSVAFWCNPISGHATLYWYQQILGQGPKLLIQFQNNGVVDDSQLPKDRFSAERLKGVDSTLKIQPAKLEDSAVYLCASSFTSDYNEQFFGPGTRLTVL.

This clonotype is medium-sized in the sample. The chain couples TRBV6-5 to TRBJ1-1; D unclear. Germline assignment: CDR1 MNHEY and CDR2 SVGAGI. This CDR3 contains 13 residues. V was shortened by 5 bases and J by 1 base, with 8 bases between the two germline ends. The CDR3 sequence: CASSKTRNTEAFF. In nucleotides, the CDR3 is TGTGCCAGCAGTAAGACTAGGAACACTGAAGCTTTCTTT.

This clonotype is medium-sized within its sample. The rearrangement joins TRBV28 to TRBJ1-6; D not certain. There are 13 residues in the CDR3. The germline V and J ends were trimmed by 10 bases and 9 bases, with 16 bases remaining between them. From germline, CDR1 is MDHEN and CDR2 SYDVKM. For the CDR3, the DNA is TGTGCCACCACATGGTCGGTTGGTTCACCCCTCCACTTT. It yields the protein CATTWSVGSPLHF. Full variable domain (remainder filled in from reference TRBV28 and TRBJ1-6): DVKVTQSSRYLVKRTGEKVFLECVQDMDHENMFWYRQDPGLGLRLIYFSYDVKMKEKGDIPEGYSVSREKKERFSLILESASTNQTSMYLCATTWSVGSPLHFGNGTRLTVT.

This chain joins TRBV3-1 and TRBJ1-5; D is unresolved. Germline CDR1 LGHDT, CDR2 YNNKEL (reference sequence). The V gene lost 0 bases and the J gene lost 0 bases, with 6 bases spanning the gap. The CDR3 loop spans 15 amino acids. In nucleotides, the CDR3 is TGTGCCAGCAGCCAAGATGGGGATAGCAATCAGCCCCAGCATTTT. Its protein product is CASSQDGDSNQPQHF.

With regard to this clonotype: This may be a read error: a much more frequent sequence differs by one nucleotide. The chain carries TRBV19 and TRBJ2-7; D unresolved. CDR1 and CDR2 (germline): LNHDA, SQIVND (reference sequence). CDR3 length equals 16 residues. CDR3 sequence reads: CASSAPNPPASYERYF. The DNA for the CDR3 is TGTGCCAGTAGTGCTCCAAACCCCCCGGCGTCATACGAGCGGTACTTC.

There are a few counts of this clonotype. The V gene is TRBV10-2, the J gene TRBJ2-3, with TRBD2 matching over 7 bases. Germline V gives CDR1 WSHSY, CDR2 SAAADI. CDR3 length: 13 amino acids. The J segment lost 3 bases and the V segment lost 8 bases, leaving 5 bases of the junction unmatched. The CDR3 here is CASGGVLTDTQYF. The DNA for the CDR3 is TGCGCCAGCGGGGGGGTGCTTACAGATACGCAGTATTTT.

This clonotype is labeled medium-sized. The chain joins TRBV15 to TRBJ1-1, with 9 positions matching TRBD1. The CDR3 is 15 residues long. V was pared by 6 bases and J by 5 bases, with 10 bases of the junction left unmatched. Per the germline V gene, CDR1 is LNHNV and CDR2 is YYDKDF (reference sequence). In nucleotides, the CDR3 is TGTGCCACCAGTATAACAGGGGGCTGGGGGACTGAAGCTTTCTTT. Amino acids: CATSITGGWGTEAFF.

The V gene is TRBV20-1, the J gene TRBJ2-3; no clear D gene. Germline CDR1 is DFQATT and CDR2 is SNEGSKA (reference sequence). V was clipped by 1 base and J by 2 bases, with 13 bases between them. This CDR3 contains 15 residues. CDR3 region: CSARVRRPLTDTQYF. In DNA form, the CDR3 reads TGCAGTGCTAGAGTGCGCAGACCTCTCACAGATACGCAGTATTTT.

This clonotype was seen once. CDR3 nucleotides: TGTGCCAGAAGCGAGAGGATATACACCGGGAACCCAGATACGCAGTATTTT. Its protein product is CARSERIYTGNPDTQYF. The J gene is TRBJ2-3, the V gene TRBV5-3, with D perhaps TRBD2 (5 bases). TRBV5-3 is designated an ORF whose function remains uncertain. V was trimmed by 4 bases and J by 4 bases, leaving 22 bases between them. The CDR3 length is 17 residues.

The table lists this clonotype with a few counts. This chain links TRBV6-5 with TRBJ2-1; the D is unclear. V was shortened by 7 bases and J by 16 bases, with 20 bases between the two germline ends. Germline values: CDR1 MNHEY, CDR2 SVGAGI. The CDR3 totals 12 residues. CDR3 protein: CASKAKGPRCFF. Written as DNA, the CDR3 is TGTGCCAGCAAGGCCAAAGGCCCCCGGTGCTTCTTC.

Note on this clonotype: With a much larger clone just one base away, this may be a read error. This chain links TRBV5-4 with TRBJ1-5, with D possibly matching TRBD1 (6 bases). The germline CDR1 and CDR2 sequences are SGHNT and YYREEE (reference sequence). This CDR3 has 16 residues. The V gene lost 3 bases and the J gene lost 7 bases, with 20 bases spanning the gap. CDR3 DNA: TGTGCCAGCAGCTGGACGCCCCGGAGGGGGGAACAGCCCCAGCATTTT. Its protein is CASSWTPRRGEQPQHF.

Remarks on this clonotype: One end of the junction does not line up with germline, which may come from a read error. This CDR3 reads CAWSGLARGAGELFF. The CDR3 DNA is TGTGCCTGGTCTGGGCTAGCGAGAGGGGCGGGGGAACTGTTTTTT. This chain links TRBV30 with TRBJ2-2; 7 nucleotides align to TRBD2. The CDR3 totals 15 residues. Germline CDR1 is GTSNPN and CDR2 is SVGIG (reference sequence).

This clonotype is medium-sized. The V and J genes are TRBV10-3 and TRBJ2-1, with D hard to call. This CDR3 is 14 amino acids long. Germline lookup yields CDR1 ENHRY and CDR2 SYGVKD. Deletions cut 10 bases from V and 5 bases from J, with 18 bases between. CDR3 region: CATAPGTENNEQFF. For the CDR3, the DNA is TGTGCCACGGCCCCGGGCACAGAAAACAATGAGCAGTTCTTC.

This clonotype was observed a handful of times. The V gene is TRBV7-9, the J gene TRBJ1-1; D unclear. The CDR3 has 17 residues. In germline, CDR1 is SEHNR, CDR2 FQNEAQ (reference sequence). Deletions cut 5 bases from V and 3 bases from J, with 22 bases between. Here the CDR3 DNA reads TGTGCCAGCAGCCATCCCCCGGACCATCGTCGGGACACTGAAGCTTTCTTT. Translation: CASSHPPDHRRDTEAFF.